This record looks at one T cell receptor beta chain sequence and its context. The antigen it recognizes is unknown. The sample holds no much larger clone one base away, and base qualities are not on file. Preparation of the library involved 5' RACE. Sequencing was carried out with an Illumina HiSeq 2500. The second PCR ran for about 6 to 11 cycles and used a J-beta primer mix along with a sample-barcoded 5' primer. A unique molecular identifier was introduced onto each TCR beta cDNA molecule by a template-switch 5' adaptor carrying 12 random nucleotides. Each sample yielded at least 2.5 million CDR3-containing paired-end reads. First-strand cDNA synthesis was performed from all RNA using the Mint cDNA synthesis kit, with priming by a TRBC-specific oligonucleotide. After uracil-DNA glycosylase treatment, a first 18-cycle PCR used universal primers M1SS and BC2_uni_R on all cDNA. The original methods were these. Normalization of each sample was performed by random selection of 1 million high-quality reads, each carrying a distinct molecular identifier. Instead of being binned into consensus sequences, reads with shared molecular identifiers were discarded. MiTCR, set to a Q25 quality threshold and the strictest error-elimination algorithm, was used for CDR3 identification, clonotype clustering and error correction. A nonparametric unseen species model with Euler transformation was used to estimate a lower bound on total TCR beta diversity. TCRdb passed the public sequencing reads through fastp at Q25 and MiXCR, retaining productive beta sequences. All rows with the same CDR3 protein become a single entry with the most common DNA and genes. TCRdb's processing, not the authors' own work, is the source of the V and J calls. The sample table holds about 940,000 distinct CDR3 sequences, of which under 50% were seen once. Roughly 13% of the sample goes to the ten largest clones.

This entry comes from a study of blood T cells in healthy people across ages (dated by TCRdb to 2015 to 2017). In terms of the full investigation: In model experiments, roughly one uniquely barcoded TCR beta cDNA molecule per two T cells was captured by template switching. The study measured age-related changes in TCR beta repertoire diversity using deep sequencing normalized with unique cDNA molecular identifiers. Four age groups were formed from the donors: young (average around 15 years), middle-aged (around 39), aged (roughly 58) and long-lived (about 80). Donors of different ages were randomly distributed across sequencing lanes to avoid experimental bias. Two additional independent replicas of 1 million unique cDNA reads from the same blood draw were analyzed for two donors (one aged 18 to 30 and one aged 80 or older). The investigation overall reported the following: Compared with the aged group, the long-lived group had more naive CD4+ T cells, fewer expanded clones and increased TCR diversity, suggesting age selection. Bulk unsorted PBMC profiling prevented conclusive comparison of naive and antigen-experienced compartments. As age increased, observed TCR beta diversity per million T cells dropped in a roughly linear way, and a significant reduction was already evident by age 40. There was a strong correlation between observed TCR beta diversity and the percentage of naive T cells measured by flow cytometry. Total diversity estimates from one million sequenced T cells were considered lower bounds and underestimates. Because donor CMV infection status was unknown, age-related changes in expanded clonotypes were potentially confounded.

The donors were 40 or so Caucasian individuals from Russia, aged about 6 to 100 years, who were systemically healthy. Approximately 10 milliliters of peripheral blood were collected from each donor into EDTA-treated Vacutainer tubes. PBMCs were isolated by Ficoll-Paque density-gradient centrifugation, with at least 7 million obtained per sample. Total RNA, at least 6 micrograms per sample, was extracted from PBMCs with Trizol reagent. For every donor, flow cytometry on a PBMC aliquot measured the percentage of naive CD45RAhigh/CD27high T cells. The CDR3 runs 16 amino acids, cysteine and phenylalanine included. Only CDR3 DNA is held: 48 bases, read in frame from base 1. Based on the germline V gene, the CDR1 and CDR2 sequences are SQVTM and ANQGSEA. After removal of 6 bases from V and 3 bases from J, the junction retains 12 bases not matched to a gene.

The sequence joins TRBV29-1 to TRBJ1-1; 11 bases in the junction line up with TRBD1. The clonotype comes from a man younger than 45 in good health. The sample consisted of blood. The CDR3 region reads CSVGNRDRGYDTEAFF. Read as DNA, the sequence is TGCAGCGTGGGGAACCGGGACAGGGGGTATGACACTGAAGCTTTCTTT.